This T cell receptor beta chain stems from a study of T cell responses to AZD1222 COVID-19 vaccine (dated by TCRdb to the early 2020s). Context from the whole study: A total of 233 trial participants underwent TCR sequencing, of whom around 200 received two doses of AZD1222 and 26 received two doses of the MenACWY control vaccine. Trial participants were enrolled into age subgroups of 18-55, 56-69 and 70-plus years, which contained about 150, 27 and 61 TCR-sequenced participants, respectively.

About this clone itself: Its antigen has not been determined. Per-base qualities were not stored, and no clone one base away is much larger.

The CDR3 regions of human TCRbeta chains were analyzed by immunosequencing. The paper's processing steps were these. Repertoire TCRs were matched against a reference library of SARS-CoV-2-specific TCRs generated with the MIRA antigen-specificity platform. Breadth was defined as the fraction of unique TCRs that were SARS-CoV-2-associated. Depth was defined as the fraction of total T cells that were SARS-CoV-2-associated. Using the MIRA data, every spike-specific TCR was mapped to the spike region that the TCR reacted to and assigned to either a CD4 or a CD8 class. Log10-transformed breadth and depth values were compared by one-way ANOVA with Sidak's multiple comparisons tests. TCRdb took over this immuneACCESS table, retaining in-frame rearrangements with V and J assigned. Such tables are incomplete; in checked studies, under half of the missing clones stem from an unresolved V gene, and the remainder is unexplained. D and trimming were read from the DNA, whereas the V and J calls and clone size are those reported in that table. This sample comprises 95,000 to 150,000 clones, around 90% of them detected only once. About 2.5% of the sample goes to the ten largest clones.

The sample's time point label, decoded: about 28 days (+/-7) after the second vaccine dose. AZD1222 recipients given second doses at about 4 weeks or at about 12 weeks were pooled, since spike-specific TCR depth and breadth were not found to differ between the two schedules. Vaccinee samples came from UK trials COV001 and COV002, including a single-blind randomized controlled phase 2/3 trial of AZD1222 (ChAdOx1 nCoV-19) in healthy adults. Trial participant PBMC samples were collected at day 0 and day 28 after the second dose for TCRbeta chain sequencing. Beyond this particular receptor, the publication reports: Epitopes outside the regions mutated in the B.1.351 and B.1.1.7 variants were reportedly recognized by nearly half of the unique spike-specific TCRs. Participants were mostly white British and included more females than males, and it was suggested by the authors that clonal diversity may have been underestimated. Conclusions about previously exposed vaccinees were limited because only a handful of AZD1222 recipients were SARS-CoV-2 seropositive at baseline. The 56-69-year group was small, and its depth increase did not reach significance, likely because of low power. Because no day 14 peak-response samples were available, repertoires were characterized only after the peak T cell response. After two AZD1222 doses, spike-specific TCR breadth and depth were significantly higher than at day 0 and than in MenACWY recipients. Vaccine-associated CD4 TCRs spanned the whole spike protein, with dominant responses in regions 160-218 and 743-854.

This specimen consisted of peripheral blood, obtained 28 days after the second AZD1222 dose. This sequence originates from an adult who received the AZD1222 COVID-19 vaccine.

The CDR3 corresponds to CASSRSGRDNSPLHF. In nucleotides, the sequence is TGTGCCAGCAGCCGGTCCGGGAGGGATAATTCACCCCTCCACTTT. The V and J genes are TRBV11-2 and TRBJ1-6, with the D gene not clear enough to name. Relative to germline, V is 5 bases shorter and J is 5 bases shorter, with 13 bases between their ends. CDR1 is given as SGHAT and CDR2 as FQNNGV, both from the germline V gene. The CDR3 goes from the cysteine to the phenylalanine over 15 residues. Here the CDR3 DNA is all that survives: 45 bases in frame from base 1.